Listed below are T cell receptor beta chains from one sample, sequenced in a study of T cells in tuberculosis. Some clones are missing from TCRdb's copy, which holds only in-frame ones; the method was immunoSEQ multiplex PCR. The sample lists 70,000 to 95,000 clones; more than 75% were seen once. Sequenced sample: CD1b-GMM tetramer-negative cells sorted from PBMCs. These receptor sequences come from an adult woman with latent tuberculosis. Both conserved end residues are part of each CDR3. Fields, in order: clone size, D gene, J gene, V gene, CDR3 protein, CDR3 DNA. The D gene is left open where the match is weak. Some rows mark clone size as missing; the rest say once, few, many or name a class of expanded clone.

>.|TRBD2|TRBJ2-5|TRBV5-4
CASSSSSGGKGETQYF
TGTGCCAGCAGCTCCTCTAGCGGGGGGAAGGGAGAGACCCAGTACTTC
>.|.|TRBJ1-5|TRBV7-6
CASSQTRGNQPQHF
TGTGCCAGCAGCCAGACCAGGGGCAATCAGCCCCAGCATTTT
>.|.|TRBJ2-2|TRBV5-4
CASSFAGPTGELFF
TGTGCCAGCAGCTTCGCAGGGCCCACCGGGGAGCTGTTTTTT
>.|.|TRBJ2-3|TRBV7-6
CASSLRSMGTDTQYF
TGTGCCAGCAGCTTAAGATCTATGGGCACAGATACGCAGTATTTT
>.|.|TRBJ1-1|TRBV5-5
CASSLGIEAFF
TGTGCCAGCAGCTTGGGTATAGAAGCTTTCTTT
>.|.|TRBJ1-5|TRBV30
CAWSVVSNQPQHF
TGTGCCTGGAGTGTCGTTAGCAATCAGCCCCAGCATTTT
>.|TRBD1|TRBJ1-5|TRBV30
CAWKGQGVGQPQHF
TGTGCCTGGAAGGGACAGGGGGTTGGTCAGCCCCAGCATTTT
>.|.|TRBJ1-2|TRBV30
CAWSPGPVYGYTF
TGTGCCTGGAGTCCTGGGCCAGTCTATGGCTACACCTTC
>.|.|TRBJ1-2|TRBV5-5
CASSEGEADTF
TGTGCCAGCAGCGAAGGTGAGGCAGACACCTTC
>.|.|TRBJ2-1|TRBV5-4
CASMRQDWDEQFF
TGTGCCAGCATGCGACAGGATTGGGATGAGCAGTTCTTC
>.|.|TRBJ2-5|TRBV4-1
CASSQELQTSGETQYF
TGCGCCAGCAGCCAAGAATTGCAGACTAGTGGAGAGACCCAGTACTTC
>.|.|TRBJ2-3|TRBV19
CASSIDGMVTDTQYF
TGTGCCAGTAGTATAGACGGGATGGTCACAGATACGCAGTATTTT
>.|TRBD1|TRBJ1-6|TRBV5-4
CASSLPAGGQYNSPLHF
TGTGCCAGCAGCTTGCCAGCAGGGGGACAGTATAATTCACCCCTCCACTTT
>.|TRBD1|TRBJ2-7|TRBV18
CASSQWDRAHEQYF
TGTGCCAGCTCACAGTGGGACAGGGCCCACGAGCAGTACTTC
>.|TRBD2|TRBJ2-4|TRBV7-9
CASSPPRGGNIQYF
TGTGCCAGCAGCCCGCCGCGGGGGGGAAACATTCAGTACTTC
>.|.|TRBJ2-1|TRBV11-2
CASSLGLNGDEQFF
TGTGCCAGCAGCTTAGGACTAAATGGGGATGAGCAGTTCTTC
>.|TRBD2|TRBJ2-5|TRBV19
CASSIASGGLQETQYF
TGTGCCAGTAGTATAGCTAGCGGGGGCCTTCAAGAGACCCAGTACTTC
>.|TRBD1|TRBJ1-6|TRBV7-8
CASSPGTATSSSYNSPLHF
TGTGCCAGCAGCCCCGGGACAGCTACTTCAAGCTCCTATAATTCACCCCTCCACTTT
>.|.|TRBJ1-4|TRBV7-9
CASSLGAVGTNEKLFF
TGTGCCAGCAGCTTGGGGGCCGTCGGAACTAATGAAAAACTGTTTTTT
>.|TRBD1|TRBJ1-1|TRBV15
CATSNGQGYAEAFF
TGTGCCACCAGCAACGGACAGGGGTATGCTGAAGCTTTCTTT
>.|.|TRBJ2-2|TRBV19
CASSMAGGITGELFF
TGTGCCAGTAGTATGGCAGGGGGGATCACCGGGGAGCTGTTTTTT
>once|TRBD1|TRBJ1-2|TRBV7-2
CASSLAGTGGGYTF
TGTGCCAGCAGCTTAGCCGGGACAGGGGGCGGCTACACCTTC
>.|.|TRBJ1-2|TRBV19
CASSIDPGNGYTF
TGTGCCAGTAGTATAGATCCGGGTAATGGCTACACCTTC
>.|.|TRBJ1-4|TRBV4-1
CASSQVYSVATNEKLFF
TGCGCCAGCAGCCAAGTGTACAGTGTAGCAACTAATGAAAAACTGTTTTTT
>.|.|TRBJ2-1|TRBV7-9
CASSFPRGNEQFF
TGTGCCAGCAGCTTCCCCAGGGGCAATGAGCAGTTCTTC
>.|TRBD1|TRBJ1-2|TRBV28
CASSFWGTGGLNGYTF
TGTGCCAGCAGTTTCTGGGGGACAGGGGGCTTGAATGGCTACACCTTC